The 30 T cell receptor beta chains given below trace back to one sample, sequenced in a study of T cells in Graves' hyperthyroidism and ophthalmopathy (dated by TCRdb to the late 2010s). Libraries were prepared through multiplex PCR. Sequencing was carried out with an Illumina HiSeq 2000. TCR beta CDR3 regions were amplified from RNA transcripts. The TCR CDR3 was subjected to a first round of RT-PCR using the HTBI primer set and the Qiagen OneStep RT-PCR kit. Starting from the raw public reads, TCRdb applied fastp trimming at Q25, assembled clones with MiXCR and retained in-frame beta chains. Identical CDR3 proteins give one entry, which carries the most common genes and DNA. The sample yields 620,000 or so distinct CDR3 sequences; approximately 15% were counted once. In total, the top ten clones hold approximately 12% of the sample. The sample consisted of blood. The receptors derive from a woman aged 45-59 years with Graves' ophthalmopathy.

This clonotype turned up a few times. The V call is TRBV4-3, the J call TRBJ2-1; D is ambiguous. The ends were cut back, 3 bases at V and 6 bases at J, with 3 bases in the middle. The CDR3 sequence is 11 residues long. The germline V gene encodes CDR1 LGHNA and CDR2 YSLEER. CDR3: CASSQANEQFF. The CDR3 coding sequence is TGCGCCAGCAGCCAGGCCAATGAGCAGTTCTTC.

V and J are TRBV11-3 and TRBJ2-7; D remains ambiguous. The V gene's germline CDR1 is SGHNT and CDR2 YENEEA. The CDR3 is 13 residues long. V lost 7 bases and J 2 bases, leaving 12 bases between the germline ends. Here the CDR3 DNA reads TGTGCCAGCATCCTCTCCCACCCCTACGAGCAGTACTTC. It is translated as CASILSHPYEQYF.

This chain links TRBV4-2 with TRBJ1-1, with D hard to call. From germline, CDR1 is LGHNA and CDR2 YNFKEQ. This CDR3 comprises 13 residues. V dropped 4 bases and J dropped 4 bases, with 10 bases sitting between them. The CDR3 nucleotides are TGTGCCAGCAGCCCATCGGAGGGCACTGAAGCTTTCTTT. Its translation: CASSPSEGTEAFF.

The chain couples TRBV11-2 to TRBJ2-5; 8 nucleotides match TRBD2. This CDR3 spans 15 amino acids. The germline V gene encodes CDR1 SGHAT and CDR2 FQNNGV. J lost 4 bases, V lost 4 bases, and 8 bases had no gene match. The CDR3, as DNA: TGTGCCAGCAGCTCAGAGGGCCTAGCGGGAGAGACCCAGTACTTC. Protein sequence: CASSSEGLAGETQYF.

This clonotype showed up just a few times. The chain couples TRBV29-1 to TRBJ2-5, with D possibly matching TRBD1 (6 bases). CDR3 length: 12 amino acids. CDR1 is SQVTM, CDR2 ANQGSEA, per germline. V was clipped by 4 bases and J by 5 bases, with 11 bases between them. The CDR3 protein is CSVGTAMETQYF. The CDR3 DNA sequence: TGCAGCGTTGGGACAGCAATGGAGACCCAGTACTTC.

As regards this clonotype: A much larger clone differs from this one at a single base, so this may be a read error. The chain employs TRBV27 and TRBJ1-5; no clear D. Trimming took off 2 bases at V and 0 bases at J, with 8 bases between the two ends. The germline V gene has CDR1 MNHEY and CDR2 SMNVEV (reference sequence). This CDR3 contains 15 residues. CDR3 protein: CASSLTHNSNQPQHF. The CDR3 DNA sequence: TGTGCCAGCAGTTTAACCCACAATAGCAATCAGCCCCAGCATTTT.

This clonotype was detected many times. CDR3 DNA sequence: TGTGCCAGCAGTTTACCGACGGCGAGGGGCGTACAGCCCCAGCATTTT. It codes for CASSLPTARGVQPQHF. This sequence joins TRBV28 and TRBJ1-5; weak D call: TRBD1 (5 bases). There are 16 residues in the CDR3. Trimming took 2 bases from V and 7 from J, leaving 18 bases between them. CDR1 MDHEN and CDR2 SYDVKM come from the germline V gene.

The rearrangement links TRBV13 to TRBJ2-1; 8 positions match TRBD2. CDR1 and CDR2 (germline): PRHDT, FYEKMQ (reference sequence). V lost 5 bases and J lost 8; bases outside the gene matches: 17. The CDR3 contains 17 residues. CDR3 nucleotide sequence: TGTGCCAGCAGCAGCACCCGGATGGTAGCGGGGCTCCATGAGCAGTTCTTC. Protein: CASSSTRMVAGLHEQFF. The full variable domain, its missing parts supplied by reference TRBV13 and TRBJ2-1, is AAGVIQSPRHLIKEKRETATLKCYPIPRHDTVYWYQQGPGQDPQFLISFYEKMQSDKGSIPDRFSAQQFSDYHSELNMSSLELGDSALYFCASSSTRMVAGLHEQFFGPGTRLTVL.

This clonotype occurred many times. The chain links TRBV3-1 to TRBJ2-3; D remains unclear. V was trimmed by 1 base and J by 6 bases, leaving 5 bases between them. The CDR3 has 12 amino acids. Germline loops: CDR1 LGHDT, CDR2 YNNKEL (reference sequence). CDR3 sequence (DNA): TGTGCCAGCAGCCAAGTGGAGGATACGCAGTATTTT. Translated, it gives CASSQVEDTQYF.

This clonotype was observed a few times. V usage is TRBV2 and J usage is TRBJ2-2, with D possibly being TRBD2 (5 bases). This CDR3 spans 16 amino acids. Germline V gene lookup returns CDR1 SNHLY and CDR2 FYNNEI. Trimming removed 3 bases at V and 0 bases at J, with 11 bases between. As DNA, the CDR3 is TGTGCCAGCAGTGAGCTTACGGGGTCGAACACCGGGGAGCTGTTTTTT. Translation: CASSELTGSNTGELFF.

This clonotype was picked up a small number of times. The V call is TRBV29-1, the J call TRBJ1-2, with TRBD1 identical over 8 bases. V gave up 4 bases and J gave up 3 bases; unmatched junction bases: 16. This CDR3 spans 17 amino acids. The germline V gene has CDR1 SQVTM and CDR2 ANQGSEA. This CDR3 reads CSVGRARGPPTDYGYTF. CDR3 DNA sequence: TGCAGCGTTGGCCGGGCCAGGGGGCCTCCGACCGACTATGGCTACACCTTC.

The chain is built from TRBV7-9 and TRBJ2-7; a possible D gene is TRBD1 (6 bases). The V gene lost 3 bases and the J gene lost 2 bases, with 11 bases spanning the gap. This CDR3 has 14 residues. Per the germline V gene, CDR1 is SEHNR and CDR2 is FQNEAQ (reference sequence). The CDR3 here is CASSLNRVPYEQYF. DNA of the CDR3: TGTGCCAGCAGCTTGAACAGGGTTCCCTACGAGCAGTACTTC.

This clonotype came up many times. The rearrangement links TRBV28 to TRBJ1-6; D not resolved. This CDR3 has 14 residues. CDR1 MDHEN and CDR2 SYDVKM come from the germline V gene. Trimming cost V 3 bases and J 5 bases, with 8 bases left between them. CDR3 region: CASSFYRDNSPLHF. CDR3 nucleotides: TGTGCCAGCAGTTTCTACAGAGATAATTCACCCCTCCACTTT.

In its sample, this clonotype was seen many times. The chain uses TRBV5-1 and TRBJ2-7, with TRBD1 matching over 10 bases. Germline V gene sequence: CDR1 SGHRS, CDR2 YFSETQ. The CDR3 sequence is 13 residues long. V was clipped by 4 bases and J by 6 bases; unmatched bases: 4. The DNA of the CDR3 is TGCGCCAGCAGCCTGAGGGACAGGGGCGAGCAGTACTTC. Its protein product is CASSLRDRGEQYF.

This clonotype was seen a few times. Here the CDR3 DNA reads TGTGCCAGCAGGACAGCGGGGGTCCGGAATGAGCAGTTCTTC. Translation gives CASRTAGVRNEQFF. The chain is built from TRBV2 and TRBJ2-1; 8 bases align to TRBD2. CDR3 size: 14 residues. J gave up 7 bases and V 6 bases, and 8 bases lay outside the gene matches. CDR1 is SNHLY and CDR2 is FYNNEI in the germline V gene.

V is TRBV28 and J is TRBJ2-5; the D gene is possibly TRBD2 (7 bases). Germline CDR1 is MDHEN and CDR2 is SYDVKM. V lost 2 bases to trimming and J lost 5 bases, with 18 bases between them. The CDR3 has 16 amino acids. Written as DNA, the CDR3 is TGTGCCAGCAGTTTAGAGGTCGGGGGGCGCGGGGAGACCCAGTACTTC. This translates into CASSLEVGGRGETQYF.

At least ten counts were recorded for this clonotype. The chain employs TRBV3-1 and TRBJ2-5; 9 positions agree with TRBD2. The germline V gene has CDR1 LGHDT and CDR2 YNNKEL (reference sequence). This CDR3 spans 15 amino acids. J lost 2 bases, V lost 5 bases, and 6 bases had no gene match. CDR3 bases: TGTGCCAGCAGCATCTCGACTAGCGGACAAGAGACCCAGTACTTC. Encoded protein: CASSISTSGQETQYF.

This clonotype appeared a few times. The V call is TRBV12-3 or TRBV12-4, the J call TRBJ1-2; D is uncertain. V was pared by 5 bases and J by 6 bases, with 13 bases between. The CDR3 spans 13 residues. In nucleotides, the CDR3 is TGTGCCAGCAGTGACGACACGGCACATGGCTACACCTTC. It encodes CASSDDTAHGYTF.

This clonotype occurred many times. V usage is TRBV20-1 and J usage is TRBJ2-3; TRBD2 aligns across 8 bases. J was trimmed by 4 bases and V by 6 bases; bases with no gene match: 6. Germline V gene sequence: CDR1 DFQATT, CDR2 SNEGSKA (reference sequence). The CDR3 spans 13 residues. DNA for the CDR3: TGCAGTGCCAAGCGGGAGACCCCAGATACGCAGTATTTT. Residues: CSAKRETPDTQYF.

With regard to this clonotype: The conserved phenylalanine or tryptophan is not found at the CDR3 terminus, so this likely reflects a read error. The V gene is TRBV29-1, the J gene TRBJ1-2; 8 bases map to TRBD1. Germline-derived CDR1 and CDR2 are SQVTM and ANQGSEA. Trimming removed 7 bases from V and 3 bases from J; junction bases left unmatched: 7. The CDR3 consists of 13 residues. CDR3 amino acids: CSARDRSDYGYTS. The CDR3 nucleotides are TGCAGCGCCCGGGACAGGTCAGACTATGGCTACACCTCC.

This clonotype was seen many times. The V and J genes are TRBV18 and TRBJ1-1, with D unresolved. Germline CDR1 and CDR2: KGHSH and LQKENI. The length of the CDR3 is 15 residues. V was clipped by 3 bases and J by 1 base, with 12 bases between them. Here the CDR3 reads CASSPRTVKNTEAFF. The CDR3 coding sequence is TGTGCCAGCTCACCGCGGACGGTAAAGAACACTGAAGCTTTCTTT. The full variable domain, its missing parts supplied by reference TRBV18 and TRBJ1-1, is NAGVMQNPRHLVRRRGQEARLRCSPMKGHSHVYWYRQLPEEGLKFMVYLQKENIIDESGMPKERFSAEFPKEGPSILRIQQVVRGDSAAYFCASSPRTVKNTEAFFGQGTRLTVV.

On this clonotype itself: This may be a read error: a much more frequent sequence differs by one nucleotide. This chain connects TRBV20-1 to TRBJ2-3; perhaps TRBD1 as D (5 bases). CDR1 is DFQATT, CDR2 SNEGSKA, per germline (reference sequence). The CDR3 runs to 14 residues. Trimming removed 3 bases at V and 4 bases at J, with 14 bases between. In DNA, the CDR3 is TGCAGTGCTAGGGTCAGGGCCAACGCAGATACGCAGTATTTT. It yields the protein CSARVRANADTQYF.

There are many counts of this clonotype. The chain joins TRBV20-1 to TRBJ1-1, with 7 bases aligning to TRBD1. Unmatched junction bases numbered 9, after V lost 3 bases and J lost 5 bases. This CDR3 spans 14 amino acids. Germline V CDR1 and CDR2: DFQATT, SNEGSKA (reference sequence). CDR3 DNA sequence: TGCAGTGCTAGGGACAGGTGGGGTAATACTGAAGCTTTCTTT. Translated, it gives CSARDRWGNTEAFF.

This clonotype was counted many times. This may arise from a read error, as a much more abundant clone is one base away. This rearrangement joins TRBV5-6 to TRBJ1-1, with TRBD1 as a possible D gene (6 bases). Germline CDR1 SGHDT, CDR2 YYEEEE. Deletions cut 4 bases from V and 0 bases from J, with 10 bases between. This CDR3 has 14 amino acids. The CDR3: CASSVQGMNTEAFF. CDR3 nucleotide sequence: TGTGCCAGCAGCGTACAGGGAATGAACACTGAAGCTTTCTTT.

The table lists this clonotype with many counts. CDR3 sequence: CSAHHWGLGTDTQYF. Here the CDR3 DNA reads TGCAGTGCCCACCACTGGGGACTAGGGACAGATACGCAGTATTTT. The chain recombines TRBV20-1 with TRBJ2-3; the match to TRBD2 covers 8 bases. The V and J ends lost 6 bases and 3 bases, in that order; junction bases with no gene match: 11. Germline values: CDR1 DFQATT, CDR2 SNEGSKA (reference sequence). This CDR3 region has 15 residues.

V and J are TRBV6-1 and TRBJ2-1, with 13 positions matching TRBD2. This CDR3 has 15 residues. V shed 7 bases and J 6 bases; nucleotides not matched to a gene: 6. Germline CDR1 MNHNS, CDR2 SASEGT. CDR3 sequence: CASILLAGGPNEQFF. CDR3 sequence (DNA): TGTGCCAGCATCCTACTAGCGGGAGGGCCCAATGAGCAGTTCTTC.

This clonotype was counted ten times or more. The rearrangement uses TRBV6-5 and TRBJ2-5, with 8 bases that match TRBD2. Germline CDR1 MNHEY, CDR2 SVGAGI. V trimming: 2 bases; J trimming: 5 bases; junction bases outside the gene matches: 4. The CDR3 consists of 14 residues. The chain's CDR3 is CASSYAPSGETQYF. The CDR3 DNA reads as TGTGCCAGCAGTTACGCCCCTAGCGGGGAGACCCAGTACTTC.

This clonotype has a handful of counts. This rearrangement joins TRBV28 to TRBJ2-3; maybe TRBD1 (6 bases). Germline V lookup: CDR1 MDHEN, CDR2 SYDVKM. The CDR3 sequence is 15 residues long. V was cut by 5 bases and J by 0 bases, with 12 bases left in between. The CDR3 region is CASSINRASTDTQYF. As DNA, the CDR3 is TGTGCCAGCAGTATCAACAGGGCTAGCACAGATACGCAGTATTTT.

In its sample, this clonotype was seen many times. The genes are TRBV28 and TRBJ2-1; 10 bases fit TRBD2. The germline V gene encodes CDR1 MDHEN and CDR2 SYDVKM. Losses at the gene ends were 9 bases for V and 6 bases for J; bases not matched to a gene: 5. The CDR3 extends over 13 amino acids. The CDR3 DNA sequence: TGTGCCAGTCTAGCGGGAGCCCCCAATGAGCAGTTCTTC. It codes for CASLAGAPNEQFF.

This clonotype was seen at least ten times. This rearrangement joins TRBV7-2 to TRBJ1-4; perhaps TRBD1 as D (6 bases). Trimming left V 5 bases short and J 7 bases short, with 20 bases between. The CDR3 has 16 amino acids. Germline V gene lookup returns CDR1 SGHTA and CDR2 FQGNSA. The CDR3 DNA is TGTGCCAGCAGCCTTACAGGGTCCCCAGTGGGTGAAAAACTGTTTTTT. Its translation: CASSLTGSPVGEKLFF.